The T cell receptor beta chain under discussion was sequenced for a study of vaccination and CD4 T cells after COVID-19. Sequencing of the DNA from cultured CD4+ T cells was carried out with the Oncomine TCR Beta short-read assay. TCRdb re-analysed the PCR reads in MiXCR, keeping a single row per CDR3 protein. The sample comprises some 25,000 distinct CDR3 sequences, approximately 56% of which are singletons, and 6.5% to 10% rests with the top ten. This clonotype has just a few counts. Its antigen is not identified. The treatment here: roughly 11-day PBMC culture with coronavirus spike peptide pools or control peptides (ViraFEST assay). This sequence was found in a human donor who had recovered from COVID-19. Sequencing was performed on CD4+ T cells from blood, cultured in vitro.

CDR3 bases: TGTGCCAGCACCATCAGGAGACACCAGAACACTGAAGCTTTCTTT. Translated: CASTIRRHQNTEAFF. The V gene is TRBV12-3 or TRBV12-4, the J gene TRBJ1-1; D gene uncertain. Deletions cut 7 bases from V and 1 base from J, with 16 bases between. The CDR3 extends over 15 amino acids.